Following are 6 T cell receptor beta chains from one sample sequenced in a study of technical replicates of blood from a few donors. Some clones are missing from TCRdb's copy, which holds only in-frame ones; the method was immunoSEQ multiplex PCR. The sample contains approximately 89,000 clones, approximately 96% of which appear only once. Material for sequencing was T cells isolated from PBMCs. These receptors originate from a human donor in good health.

V gene TRBV14 combines with J gene TRBJ2-7; a possible D gene is TRBD2 (5 bases). Trimming took off 1 base at V and 2 bases at J, with 12 bases between the two ends. CDR3 length: 15 amino acids. Germline CDR1 reads SGHDN; CDR2 reads FVKESK. CDR3 in amino acids: CASSQGLRSTYEQYF. CDR3 DNA: TGTGCCAGCAGCCAAGGACTACGATCCACCTACGAGCAGTACTTC.

The chain is built from TRBV19 and TRBJ1-1; possible D gene TRBD1, 6 bases. CDR1 and CDR2 (germline): LNHDA, SQIVND (reference sequence). The CDR3 runs 15 residues. Trimming removed 5 bases at V and 0 bases at J, with 13 bases between. This CDR3 reads CASSWGGTLNTEAFF. In nucleotides, the CDR3 is TGTGCCAGTAGTTGGGGGGGGACATTGAACACTGAAGCTTTCTTT. Full variable domain (missing parts from reference TRBV19 and TRBJ1-1): DGGITQSPKYLFRKEGQNVTLSCEQNLNHDAMYWYRQDPGQGLRLIYYSQIVNDFQKGDIAEGYSVSREKKESFPLTVTSAQKNPTAFYLCASSWGGTLNTEAFFGQGTRLTVV.

The chain employs TRBV4-1 and TRBJ1-1; tentative D call: TRBD1 (5 bases). The CDR3 extends over 16 amino acids. The V gene lost 0 bases and the J gene lost 6 bases, with 17 bases spanning the gap. Germline CDR1 reads MGHRA; CDR2 reads YSYEKL. The CDR3 DNA reads as TGCGCCAGCAGCCAAGATGATGCCGGTGGGGGGTCTGAAGCTTTCTTT. This gives the protein CASSQDDAGGGSEAFF.

The chain carries TRBV19 and TRBJ2-1; the D gene is possibly TRBD2 (6 bases). The CDR3 runs 15 residues. V gave up 4 bases and J gave up 3 bases, with 13 bases separating them. Germline values: CDR1 LNHDA, CDR2 SQIVND (reference sequence). Here the CDR3 reads CASSTDGTLYNEQFF. CDR3 in DNA: TGTGCCAGTAGTACCGACGGGACTCTCTACAATGAGCAGTTCTTC.

V and J are TRBV5-1 and TRBJ1-4; 8 nucleotides agree with TRBD1. The trim removed 4 bases at V and 4 bases at J, leaving 15 bases unmatched. Looked up from germline, CDR1 is SGHRS and CDR2 is YFSETQ. The CDR3 is 18 residues long. The CDR3 DNA sequence: TGCGCCAGCAGCGCCGACCCCCGGGACAGGCCTATTAATGAAAAACTGTTTTTT. As protein: CASSADPRDRPINEKLFF.

The rearrangement uses TRBV19 and TRBJ1-2; a weak D match, TRBD1 (5 bases). Germline CDR1 reads LNHDA; CDR2 reads SQIVND (reference sequence). V shed 6 bases and J shed 2 bases, with 10 bases lying between them. This CDR3 region has 13 residues. The chain's CDR3 is CASRDTDNYGYTF. CDR3 DNA: TGTGCCAGTAGGGACACGGACAACTATGGCTACACCTTC.